Listed below are T cell receptor beta chains from one sample, sequenced in a study of breast tumors, draining lymph nodes, adjacent tissues. Using its own MiXCR run on the multiplex PCR reads, TCRdb lists one record per CDR3 protein. The table records about 110,000 distinct CDR3 sequences, less than 40% of them present only once. What was sequenced was axillary lymph node tissue. These receptors came from a female donor with breast cancer. Some clones in this sample may be carry-over from other donors' samples. CDR3s include the opening cysteine and the closing phenylalanine or tryptophan. The D gene is left open where the match is weak. Some rows mark clone size as missing; the rest say once, few, many or name a class of expanded clone.

CDR3 DNA	CDR3 protein	V gene	D gene	J gene	clone size
TGTGCCAGCAGCTACTTGACTAGCGGGGGTAGTGGGGCCAACGTCCTGACTTTC	CASSYLTSGGSGANVLTF	TRBV7-8	TRBD2	TRBJ2-6	.
TGTGCCAGCAGCTTAATGTTGTTCGGCCGAGTAGAGGACTACACCTTC	CASSLMLFGRVEDYTF	TRBV7-2	.	TRBJ1-2	many
TGTGCCAGCAGTGAAGGGGGCGACTCTAACTATGGCTACACCTTC	CASSEGGDSNYGYTF	TRBV28	TRBD1	TRBJ1-2	many
TGTGCCAGCAGTTCATACCCCTCCTACGAGCAGTACTTC	CASSSYPSYEQYF	TRBV12-3/TRBV12-4	.	TRBJ2-7	many
TGTGCCAGCAGCCAAGACCGGGACTGGCACTTCACAGATACGCAGTATTTT	CASSQDRDWHFTDTQYF	TRBV4-2	.	TRBJ2-3	many
TGTGCCAGCAGTCGGACAGCCAGCTCCTACAATGAGCAGTTCTTC	CASSRTASSYNEQFF	TRBV6-2/TRBV6-3	.	TRBJ2-1	many
TGCAGTGCTAGTATGACAGCGAACACTGAAGCTTTCTTT	CSASMTANTEAFF	TRBV20-1	.	TRBJ1-1	many
TGTGCCTGGAGTATAACCCGGGGAGGGGGGACGAACACAGATACGCAGTATTTT	CAWSITRGGGTNTDTQYF	TRBV30	.	TRBJ2-3	few
TGTGCCAGCAGCTTACCAGATTTGGGACAGGGGGAAGTTAACTACGAGCAGTACTTC	CASSLPDLGQGEVNYEQYF	TRBV7-9	TRBD1	TRBJ2-7	many
TGTGCCAGCAGCTTTGGGGGAGACTATGGCTACACCTTC	CASSFGGDYGYTF	TRBV7-3	.	TRBJ1-2	.
TGTGCCAGCAGTCCCGGCGGACAGGGATGCTATGGCTACACCTTC	CASSPGGQGCYGYTF	TRBV6-2/TRBV6-3	TRBD1	TRBJ1-2	.
TGTGCCAGCAGTCACGGGACTAGCGGCACAGATACGCAGTATTTT	CASSHGTSGTDTQYF	TRBV6-2/TRBV6-3	TRBD2	TRBJ2-3	few
TGTGCCAGCACGGGGCAGGCCAATGAGCAGGTCTTC	CASTGQANEQVF	TRBV25-1	.	TRBJ2-1	.
TGTGCCAGCAGCCCAACTAGCGGGAGGGCGGTTACCTACGAGCAGTACTTC	CASSPTSGRAVTYEQYF	TRBV11-2	TRBD2	TRBJ2-7	.
TGTGCCAGCAGCTTATCCCAGAGGGACACTGAAGCTTTCTTT	CASSLSQRDTEAFF	TRBV7-8	.	TRBJ1-1	many
TGTGCCAGCAGCTTGAGGGCAGGAAAGACCTATAGCAATCAGCCCCAGCATTTT	CASSLRAGKTYSNQPQHF	TRBV11-2	.	TRBJ1-5	.
TGTGCCAGCGAACCCTTGAGCTCCTATAATTCACCCCTCCACTTT	CASEPLSSYNSPLHF	TRBV28	.	TRBJ1-6	medium-sized
TGTGCCAGCAGCCCTCCCTTAAACAATGAGCAGTTCTTC	CASSPPLNNEQFF	TRBV7-9	.	TRBJ2-1	many
TGTGCCAGCAGCCACAGTGTGGGATACTACGAGCAGTACTTC	CASSHSVGYYEQYF	TRBV5-6	.	TRBJ2-7	.
TGTGCCAGCAGTCAAACGGGAGGGAGCTCCTACGAGCAGTACTTC	CASSQTGGSSYEQYF	TRBV25-1	TRBD2	TRBJ2-7	.
TGTGCCACCAGCAGGGGCGAGACCTATGGCTACACCTTC	CATSRGETYGYTF	TRBV15	.	TRBJ1-2	.
TGTGCCAGCAGCTTCCTAGGGGGGGGACTAGCGGGGCTGGGCTCCTACAATGAGCAGTTCTTC	CASSFLGGGLAGLGSYNEQFF	TRBV7-9	TRBD2	TRBJ2-1	many